The source of this T cell receptor beta chain is a study of T cell changes during pregnancy in multiple sclerosis. TCRdb keeps only in-frame clones here, not all; method: immunoSEQ multiplex PCR. The table shows 35,000 to 50,000 clones, with approximately 91% occurring only once. This CDR3 comprises 14 residues. Germline V CDR1 and CDR2: SGHNT, YYREEE (reference sequence). Trimming shortened V by 4 bases and J by 1 base, and 8 bases separated the two germline ends. The chain links TRBV5-4 to TRBJ2-2, with D possibly matching TRBD2 (5 bases). The material sequenced was PBMCs (not recorded whether the cells were cultured). This clonotype was sampled from a female donor with multiple sclerosis, enrolled in a pregnancy study. CDR3 region: CASSRSGNTGELFF. CDR3 nucleotide sequence: TGTGCCAGCAGCCGAAGCGGGAACACCGGGGAGCTGTTTTTT.